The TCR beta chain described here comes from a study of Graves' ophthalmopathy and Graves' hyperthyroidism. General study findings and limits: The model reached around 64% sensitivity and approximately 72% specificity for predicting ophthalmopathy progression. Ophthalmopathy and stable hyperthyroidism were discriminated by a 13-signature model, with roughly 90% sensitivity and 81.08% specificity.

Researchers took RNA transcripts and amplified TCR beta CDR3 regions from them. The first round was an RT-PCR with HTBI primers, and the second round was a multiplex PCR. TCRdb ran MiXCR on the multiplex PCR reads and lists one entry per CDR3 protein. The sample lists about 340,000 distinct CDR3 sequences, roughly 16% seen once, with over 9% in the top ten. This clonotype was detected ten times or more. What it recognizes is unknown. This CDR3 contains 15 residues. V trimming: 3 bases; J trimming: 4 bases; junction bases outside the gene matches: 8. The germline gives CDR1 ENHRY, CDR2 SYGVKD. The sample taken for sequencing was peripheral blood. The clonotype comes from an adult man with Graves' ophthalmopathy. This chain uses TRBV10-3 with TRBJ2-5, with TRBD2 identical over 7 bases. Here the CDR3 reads CAISDPAGSRETQYF. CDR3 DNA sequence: TGTGCCATCAGTGACCCAGCGGGATCGAGAGAGACCCAGTACTTC.